A single sample is the source of the 29 T cell receptor beta chains below, sequenced in a study of monozygotic twins with inflammatory bowel disease. After re-calling the 5' RACE reads, TCRdb lists one entry per CDR3 protein, DNA absent. This table holds 140,000 to 150,000 distinct CDR3 sequences. Sequenced input: blood. The receptor source for this set is a human donor with ulcerative colitis or Crohn's disease, or a healthy co-twin of an affected twin (not recorded which).

The gene calls are TRBV7-2 and TRBJ2-7; the TCRdb D gene call, TRBD1, has no DNA to confirm it. Germline assignment: CDR1 SGHTA and CDR2 FQGNSA. The CDR3 consists of 16 residues. CDR3 in amino acids: CASSSNRDRGNYEQYF.

This rearrangement joins TRBV29-1 to TRBJ2-1. Germline V gene sequence: CDR1 SQVTM, CDR2 ANQGSEA. The CDR3 runs 12 residues. CDR3 sequence: CSITGSWGEQFF.

The chain carries TRBV7-6 and TRBJ1-3; TCRdb's D call, TRBD1, is unchecked because there is no DNA. Germline V gene lookup returns CDR1 SGHVS and CDR2 FNYEAQ. The CDR3 is 18 residues long. Here the CDR3 reads CASSLALSQGASGNTIYF.

The chain carries TRBV29-1 and TRBJ1-1; TCRdb's D call, TRBD1, is unchecked because there is no DNA. Per the germline V gene, CDR1 is SQVTM and CDR2 is ANQGSEA. This CDR3 has 13 amino acids. This CDR3 reads CSVVVTGGGEAFF.

The chain is built from TRBV5-1 and TRBJ2-1; with no DNA, the TCRdb D assignment of TRBD2 cannot be verified. The CDR3 covers 16 residues. Germline CDR1 reads SGHRS; CDR2 reads YFSETQ. The CDR3 sequence is CTSSSLDSGLYNEQFF.

The chain recombines TRBV29-1 with TRBJ2-5; TCRdb proposes TRBD1, but this gene call is untestable without DNA. The germline CDR1 and CDR2 sequences are SQVTM and ANQGSEA. The CDR3 spans 14 residues. The CDR3 spells CSVADRIIEETQYF.

The chain has TRBV7-9 and TRBJ1-1. This CDR3 contains 12 residues. Per germline, CDR1 SEHNR and CDR2 FQNEAQ (reference sequence). CDR3 region: CASSYAGTEAFF. The variable domain in full, with the rest retrieved from reference TRBV7-9 and TRBJ1-1, is DTGVSQNPRHKITKRGQNVTFRCDPISEHNRLYWYRQTLGQGPEFLTYFQNEAQLEKSRLLSDRFSAERPKGSFSTLEIQRTEQGDSAMYLCASSYAGTEAFFGQGTRLTVV.

The chain recombines TRBV20-1 with TRBJ1-1; TCRdb's assignment of TRBD1 cannot be checked, as there is no DNA. The length of the CDR3 is 13 residues. The V gene's germline CDR1 is DFQATT and CDR2 SNEGSKA (reference sequence). The CDR3 loop is CSARDGRVTEAFF.

This chain links TRBV10-3 with TRBJ1-6; TCRdb calls TRBD1, which cannot be checked without DNA. The CDR3 loop spans 14 amino acids. In germline, CDR1 is ENHRY, CDR2 SYGVKD. The CDR3 is CATDGGGRNSPLHF.

The J gene is TRBJ1-5, the V gene TRBV20-1. The germline CDR1 and CDR2 sequences are DFQATT and SNEGSKA (reference sequence). The CDR3 loop spans 15 amino acids. The CDR3 sequence is CSARPHGPGNQPQHF.

The J gene is TRBJ2-3, the V gene TRBV5-6. CDR1 is SGHDT and CDR2 is YYEEEE in the germline V gene. CDR3 length equals 15 residues. This CDR3 reads CASSLRGKGTDTQYF.

The chain uses TRBV6-2 or TRBV6-3 and TRBJ2-3; the TCRdb call, TRBD1, lacks DNA for checking. This CDR3 comprises 17 residues. Germline-derived CDR1 and CDR2 are MNHEY and SVGEGT. The CDR3 reads CASSYYQGRIRTDTQYF.

This rearrangement joins TRBV19 to TRBJ2-7; the TCRdb D gene call, TRBD2, has no DNA to confirm it. Germline CDR1 and CDR2: LNHDA and SQIVND (reference sequence). The CDR3 is 14 amino acids. CDR3 region: CASSIASGSYEQYF.

This sequence joins TRBV5-1 and TRBJ1-5. The CDR3 totals 14 residues. The germline V gene has CDR1 SGHRS and CDR2 YFSETQ. CDR3 amino acids: CASSLGEFNQPQHF.

The rearrangement links TRBV6-1 to TRBJ1-1. Germline CDR1 and CDR2: MNHNS and SASEGT. This CDR3 region has 14 residues. The CDR3: CASSERGRDTEAFF.

The rearrangement uses TRBV27 and TRBJ1-3. Germline assignment: CDR1 MNHEY and CDR2 SMNVEV (reference sequence). The CDR3 sequence is 17 residues long. The CDR3 here is CASSRARPAASGNTIYF.

This chain joins TRBV5-1 and TRBJ2-7; TCRdb calls TRBD1, which cannot be checked without DNA. Per germline, CDR1 SGHRS and CDR2 YFSETQ. CDR3 length: 14 residues. The CDR3 here is CASLATGVGYEQYF. The complete variable domain, with remaining parts taken from reference TRBV5-1 and TRBJ2-7, reads KAGVTQTPRYLIKTRGQQVTLSCSPISGHRSVSWYQQTPGQGLQFLFEYFSETQRNKGNFPGRFSGRQFSNSRSEMNVSTLELGDSALYLCASLATGVGYEQYFGPGTRLTVT.

This rearrangement joins TRBV12-3 or TRBV12-4 to TRBJ2-1; checking the TCRdb D call of TRBD2 is not possible without DNA. This CDR3 comprises 16 residues. CDR3: CASSFWSGTSFAEQFF.

V is TRBV6-4 and J is TRBJ1-1; TCRdb lists TRBD1, though no DNA is available to test this call. Germline V lookup: CDR1 MRHNA, CDR2 SNTAGT. CDR3 length: 13 amino acids. CDR3 loop: CASSEDRAAEAFF.

The rearrangement joins TRBV12-3 or TRBV12-4 to TRBJ1-2; TCRdb lists TRBD1, though no DNA is available to test this call. The CDR3 is 14 residues long. This chain's CDR3 is CASSLRGGVGGYTF.

The V and J genes are TRBV6-5 and TRBJ2-7. The germline V gene encodes CDR1 MNHEY and CDR2 SVGAGI. CDR3 length: 14 amino acids. The CDR3 loop is CASSYTGSSYEQYF.

The chain couples TRBV5-1 to TRBJ1-5; TCRdb calls TRBD1, which cannot be checked without DNA. This CDR3 is built from 15 residues. Germline V gene lookup returns CDR1 SGHRS and CDR2 YFSETQ. This CDR3 reads CASSLEGGILQPQHF. The full variable domain, with the rest looked up from reference TRBV5-1 and TRBJ1-5, is KAGVTQTPRYLIKTRGQQVTLSCSPISGHRSVSWYQQTPGQGLQFLFEYFSETQRNKGNFPGRFSGRQFSNSRSEMNVSTLELGDSALYLCASSLEGGILQPQHFGDGTRLSIL.

This chain links TRBV12-3 or TRBV12-4 with TRBJ1-2; without DNA, the TCRdb call of TRBD1 cannot be checked. CDR3 length: 14 amino acids. The CDR3 here is CASSPMTGGLGYTF.

The rearrangement joins TRBV11-2 to TRBJ2-1; checking the TCRdb D call of TRBD1 is not possible without DNA. Germline V CDR1 and CDR2: SGHAT, FQNNGV. CDR3 length: 16 amino acids. The CDR3 region is CASSSLGVQGGNEQFF.

The chain joins TRBV2 to TRBJ2-7; TCRdb indicates TRBD1, and absent DNA this call remains unverified. The CDR3 consists of 14 residues. Germline CDR1 and CDR2: SNHLY and FYNNEI. This CDR3 reads CASILDRNTYEQYF. Drawing the rest from reference TRBV2 and TRBJ2-7, the complete variable domain is EPEVTQTPSHQVTQMGQEVILRCVPISNHLYFYWYRQILGQKVEFLVSFYNNEISEKSEIFDDQFSVERPDGSNFTLKIRSTKLEDSAMYFCASILDRNTYEQYFGPGTRLTVT.

The chain carries TRBV4-1 and TRBJ2-3; the D call of TRBD2 rests on TCRdb alone, since no DNA is present to check it. There are 15 residues in the CDR3. Germline lookup yields CDR1 MGHRA and CDR2 YSYEKL. CDR3 residues: CASSRSGGGTDTQYF.

The chain joins TRBV19 to TRBJ2-4; TCRdb names TRBD1, which stays unverified in the absence of DNA. In germline, CDR1 is LNHDA, CDR2 SQIVND (reference sequence). CDR3 length: 16 amino acids. This CDR3 is CASSIDVGTLKNIQYF.

The chain carries TRBV4-1 and TRBJ2-7; without DNA, the TCRdb call of TRBD1 cannot be checked. Germline V gene sequence: CDR1 MGHRA, CDR2 YSYEKL. The CDR3 runs 18 residues. CDR3 in amino acids: CASSHINKPGTTDYEQYF.

The chain recombines TRBV6-4 with TRBJ2-3; TCRdb's D gene call, TRBD1, goes unchecked for lack of DNA. From germline, CDR1 is MRHNA and CDR2 SNTAGT. The CDR3 length is 16 residues. CDR3 amino acids: CASSDSLGTGTDTQYF.